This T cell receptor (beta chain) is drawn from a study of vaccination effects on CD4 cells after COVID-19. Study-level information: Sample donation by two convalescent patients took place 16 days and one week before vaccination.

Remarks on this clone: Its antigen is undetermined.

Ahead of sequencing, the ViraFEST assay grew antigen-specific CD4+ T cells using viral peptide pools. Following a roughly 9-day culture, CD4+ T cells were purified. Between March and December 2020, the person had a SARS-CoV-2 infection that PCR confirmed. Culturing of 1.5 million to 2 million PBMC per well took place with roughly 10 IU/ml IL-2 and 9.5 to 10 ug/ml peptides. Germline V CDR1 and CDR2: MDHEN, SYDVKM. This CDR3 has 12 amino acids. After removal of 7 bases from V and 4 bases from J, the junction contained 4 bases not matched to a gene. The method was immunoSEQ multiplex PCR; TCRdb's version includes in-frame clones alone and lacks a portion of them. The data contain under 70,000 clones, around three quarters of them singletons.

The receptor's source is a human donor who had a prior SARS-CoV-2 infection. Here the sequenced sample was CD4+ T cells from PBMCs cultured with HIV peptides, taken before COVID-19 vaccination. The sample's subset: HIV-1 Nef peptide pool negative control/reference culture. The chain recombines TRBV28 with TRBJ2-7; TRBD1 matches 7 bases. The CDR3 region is CASTSDRYEQYF. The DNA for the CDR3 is TGTGCCAGCACCTCGGACAGGTACGAGCAGTACTTC. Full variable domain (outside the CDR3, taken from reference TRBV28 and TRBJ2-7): DVKVTQSSRYLVKRTGEKVFLECVQDMDHENMFWYRQDPGLGLRLIYFSYDVKMKEKGDIPEGYSVSREKKERFSLILESASTNQTSMYLCASTSDRYEQYFGPGTRLTVT.